This T cell receptor beta chain was found in a study of CD8+CD57+ T cells in acquired aplastic anemia (dated by TCRdb to 2017 to 2018). General notes on the study: On average, sorted CD4+ and CD8+ cells yielded about 3 ug of extracted DNA, with a range of about 0.19 to 30 ug. A CD8+CD57+ expansion meant a frequency higher than the mean frequency seen in healthy subjects.

The research as a whole found: Around 30 CD8+ CDR3 sequences were found to be shared between patients and controls, but these sequences appeared to be highly expressed in patients and within the immunodominant clones of the patients. No significant difference in CD8+ Simpson's diversity was found between patients and healthy controls (P=0.060).

Genomic DNA was used as template for profiling of TCR beta VDJ combinations and CDR3 sequences. An Illumina HiSeq 2000 was used for TCR repertoire sequencing. The original methods were these. TRBV/TRBJ rearrangement plots, CDR3 size and DJ length profiles, and Simpson's diversity index were used to evaluate the repertoires. The most abundant DNA sequence in the deep sequencing data was taken as the immunodominant clone. CDR3 amino acid sequences were checked for sharing across subjects and were also compared against the VDJdb database and published repertoires. TCRdb reprocessing: public reads trimmed at Q25 with fastp, clones called with MiXCR, in-frame beta chains kept. Each CDR3 protein gets just one entry, which takes the most common genes and DNA from the rows behind it. The authors' filters were not applied to this entry. The table for this sample lists 200,000 or so distinct CDR3 sequences; just under 50% of them were counted only once. The top ten clones comprise over 7.5% of the sample.

Expansion of CD8+CD57+ cells had been shown by flow cytometry in the patients chosen for sequencing. Every patient had severe acquired aplastic anemia, diagnosed using the International Study of Aplastic Anemia and Agranulocytosis and Camitta criteria. Patients had received no therapy at the time of blood sampling. In the study, sorted CD4+ and CD8+ blood T cells from patients with severe aplastic anemia and from healthy subjects underwent deep sequencing of TCR repertoires. Patients were enrolled in the USA under clinicaltrials.gov protocols 00001620, 01623167, 00001397, 00071045, 00081523 and 00961064. Ficoll-Paque density gradient centrifugation was used to isolate peripheral blood mononuclear cells. CD4+ and CD8+ T cells were sorted by FACS or magnetic beads before DNA extraction. Concerning this clonotype itself: No cognate antigen has been identified for it. Base qualities are not at hand, and no much larger clone is one base apart.

CDR1 SQVTM and CDR2 ANQGSEA were looked up in the germline V gene. The CDR3 starts with the cysteine, ends with the phenylalanine, and has 12 residues. This entry keeps only the CDR3 DNA: 36 bases, framed from base 1. The receptor chain draws on TRBV29-1 and TRBJ1-5; a weak D assignment points to TRBD1 (6 bases agree). The sequence derives from a human donor with aplastic anemia. The specimen was sorted CD4+, CD8+, or CD8+CD57+ T cells (not recorded which) from PBMCs. At the DNA level, the sequence is TGCAGGGCCGGGACACAGAAACAGCCCCAGCATTTT. This codes for CRAGTQKQPQHF.